This T cell receptor beta chain is drawn from a study of shared clonotypes between healthy human individuals. Overall study: Ranging from 18 to 49 in age, donors were a couple of women and three men.

Assay: immunoSEQ multiplex PCR; the TCRdb copy retains only in-frame clones and omits some. Among approximately 400,000 clones, about 96% were seen once, and the ten largest hold 0.25% to 0.35%. Study observations and caveats: The study found roughly 5% of naive CD4 clonotypes shared across four donors.

Notes on this clone: What it binds is not known.

With CCR7-negative CD45RA+ TemRA cells, CD45RO+ cells were combined in CD8 memory. The germline gives CDR1 MNHNY, CDR2 SVGAGI (reference sequence). There are 14 residues in the CDR3. V was pared by 6 bases and J by 6 bases, with 14 bases between. The source of this sequence is a man between 25 and 39 years old in good health. Sequencing was performed on memory CD8+ T cells sorted from blood. The subset was: CD45RO+ cells pooled with CCR7-negative TemRA cells. The chain carries TRBV6-6 and TRBJ2-2; no firm D call. The CDR3 region is CASRRSPDAGELFF. DNA for the CDR3: TGTGCCAGCAGACGAAGCCCTGATGCCGGGGAGCTGTTTTTT.